This TCR beta chain is drawn from a study of cytomegalovirus exposure and HLA in healthy donors. General observations from the study: Being indistinguishable, some V segments were excluded, TRBV6-2 and TRBV6-3 among them. HLA restriction was apparent for most CMV-associated TCR beta chains in a later analysis. Reports described diagnosis of cytomegalovirus status by the classifier as highly specific and sensitive. Per a prior analysis, the majority of TCR beta V segments were productive roughly 87% or roughly 30% of the time.

V dropped 0 bases and J dropped 5; count of bases not matched to a gene: 1. The germline V gene encodes CDR1 SGHRS and CDR2 YFSETQ. The CDR3 loop spans 14 amino acids. With respect to this clone: The target antigen is unknown.

The study ran its PCR with 60 Vbeta and 13 Jbeta primers. Sequenced by immunoSEQ multiplex PCR; TCRdb stores in-frame clones only, minus some. Of around 210,000 clones listed, 65% to 85% were seen once; the top ten hold 2.5% to 3.5%. This receptor was identified in a woman in her 30s in good health and CMV-seronegative. The chain carries TRBV5-1 and TRBJ2-7, with 11 bases aligning to TRBD1. The material sequenced was PBMCs. This CDR3 reads CASSLGTGGDEQYF. In nucleotides, the CDR3 is TGCGCCAGCAGCTTGGGGACAGGGGGCGACGAGCAGTACTTC.